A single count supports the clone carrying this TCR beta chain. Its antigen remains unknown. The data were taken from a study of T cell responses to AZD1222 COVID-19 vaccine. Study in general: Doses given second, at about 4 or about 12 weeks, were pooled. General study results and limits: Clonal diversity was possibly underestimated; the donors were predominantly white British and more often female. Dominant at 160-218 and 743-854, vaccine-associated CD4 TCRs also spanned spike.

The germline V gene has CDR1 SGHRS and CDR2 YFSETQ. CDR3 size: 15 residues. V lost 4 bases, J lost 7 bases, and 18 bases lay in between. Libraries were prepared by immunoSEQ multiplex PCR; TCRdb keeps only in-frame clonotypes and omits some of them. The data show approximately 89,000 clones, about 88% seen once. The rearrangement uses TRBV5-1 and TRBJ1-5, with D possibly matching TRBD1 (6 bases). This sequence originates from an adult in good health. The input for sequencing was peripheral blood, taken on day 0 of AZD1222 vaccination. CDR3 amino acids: CASSPVRGIRQPQHF. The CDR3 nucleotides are TGCGCCAGCAGCCCGGTTAGGGGGATAAGGCAGCCCCAGCATTTT.